The 15 T cell receptor beta chains given below trace back to one sample, sequenced in a study of human T cells and chemical hapten exposure. Whole blood, unfractionated, served as the material for total RNA extraction. MiXCR was run by TCRdb on the 5' RACE reads, yielding one entry per CDR3 protein. Of more than 140,000 distinct CDR3 sequences listed, roughly 4% are singletons. Receptors were obtained from a female donor in good health.

Ten or more counts support this clonotype. This chain connects TRBV28 to TRBJ2-7; D remains unclear. The CDR3 length is 13 residues. CDR1 MDHEN and CDR2 SYDVKM come from the germline V gene. The V end lost 10 bases, the J end lost 0 bases, and 13 bases lay between the germline ends. The CDR3 sequence is CAIGSRVSYEQYF. The CDR3 DNA reads TGTGCCATCGGCAGCCGGGTCTCCTACGAGCAGTACTTC. The full variable domain, in which reference TRBV28 and TRBJ2-7 provide the parts outside the CDR3, is DVKVTQSSRYLVKRTGEKVFLECVQDMDHENMFWYRQDPGLGLRLIYFSYDVKMKEKGDIPEGYSVSREKKERFSLILESASTNQTSMYLCAIGSRVSYEQYFGPGTRLTVT.

V and J are TRBV24-1 and TRBJ2-3; 12 bases agree with TRBD2. V was clipped by 4 bases and J by 2 bases; unmatched bases: 6. Per germline, CDR1 KGHDR and CDR2 SFDVKD. This CDR3 region has 17 residues. The CDR3 protein is CATSDWTSGVNTDTQYF. The CDR3 nucleotides read TGTGCCACCAGTGACTGGACTAGCGGGGTTAACACAGATACGCAGTATTTT.

A note on this clonotype: A much larger clone sits a single nucleotide away, making a read error possible. V usage is TRBV19 and J usage is TRBJ2-5; D is unclear. V lost 5 bases, J lost 0 bases, and 13 bases lay in between. CDR1 and CDR2 from the germline V gene are LNHDA and SQIVND (reference sequence). The CDR3 length is 15 residues. The CDR3 DNA follows: TGTGCCAGTAGTGGTCACTCGCTGTACCAAGAGACCCAGTACTTC. It yields the protein CASSGHSLYQETQYF.

This clonotype appeared many times. The chain links TRBV9 to TRBJ2-1; 10 bases align to TRBD2. This CDR3 region has 15 residues. Germline assignment: CDR1 SGDLS and CDR2 YYNGEE. V lost 3 bases to trimming and J lost 5 bases; unmatched junction nucleotides: 5. The CDR3, as DNA: TGTGCCAGCAGCGCCCTAGCGGGGGCAAACAATGAGCAGTTCTTC. Translated, it gives CASSALAGANNEQFF.

The table lists this clonotype with many counts. The chain is built from TRBV10-3 and TRBJ2-3, with D uncertain. There are 14 residues in the CDR3. The V end lost 4 bases, the J end lost 0 bases, and 8 bases lay between the germline ends. Germline V gene lookup returns CDR1 ENHRY and CDR2 SYGVKD. This chain's CDR3 is CAISVRLSTDTQYF. In nucleotides, the CDR3 is TGTGCCATCAGTGTGCGGCTTAGCACAGATACGCAGTATTTT.

J is TRBJ2-2 and V is TRBV3-1, with TRBD1 as a possible D gene (6 bases). Trimming removed 0 bases from V and 6 bases from J, with 11 bases in between. The V gene's germline CDR1 is LGHDT and CDR2 YNNKEL (reference sequence). This CDR3 spans 15 amino acids. The CDR3 DNA reads TGTGCCAGCAGCCAAGAGGACAGATGCGCCGGGGAGCTGTTTTTT. Residues: CASSQEDRCAGELFF.

This clonotype was seen repeatedly, ten times or more. CDR3 protein: CASSLGPNTGGYTF. CDR3 coding DNA: TGTGCCAGCAGCTTAGGGCCGAACACGGGTGGCTACACCTTC. This chain uses TRBV7-3 with TRBJ1-2; unclear D gene. CDR1 SGHTA and CDR2 FQGTGA come from the germline V gene. CDR3 length equals 14 residues. The V end lost 2 bases, the J end lost 7 bases, and 14 bases lay between the germline ends.

This clonotype was seen ten or more times. This sequence joins TRBV6-2 or TRBV6-3 and TRBJ2-4; TRBD2 aligns across 7 bases. Germline-derived CDR1 and CDR2 are MNHEY and SVGEGT. CDR3 length: 14 residues. The J segment lost 8 bases and the V segment lost 7 bases, leaving 11 bases of the junction unmatched. The CDR3 region is CASTQAGRRDIQYF. As DNA, the CDR3 is TGTGCCAGCACCCAAGCGGGGAGGAGGGACATTCAGTACTTC.

CDR3 protein: CASSTFTYTDTQYF. The CDR3 nucleotides read TGTGCCAGCAGCACTTTCACTTACACAGATACGCAGTATTTT. The chain combines TRBV5-4 with TRBJ2-3, with D unresolved. The germline gives CDR1 SGHNT, CDR2 YYREEE (reference sequence). This CDR3 is 14 amino acids long. V lost 4 bases, J lost 2 bases, and 11 bases lay in between.

Ten or more counts support this clonotype. This chain joins TRBV5-6 and TRBJ1-1; no definite D call. The germline gives CDR1 SGHDT, CDR2 YYEEEE. The CDR3 contains 12 residues. V was shortened by 2 bases and J by 3 bases, with 5 bases between the two germline ends. CDR3 bases: TGTGCCAGCAGCTTCAGATACACTGAAGCTTTCTTT. Encoded protein: CASSFRYTEAFF.

A remark on this clonotype: This may come from a read error, since a much larger clone is one base off. The rearrangement joins TRBV6-2 or TRBV6-3 to TRBJ2-7, with TRBD2 identical over 9 bases. The germline gives CDR1 MNHEY, CDR2 SVGEGT. V lost 7 bases to trimming and J lost 5 bases; unmatched junction nucleotides: 18. The CDR3 spans 17 residues. The CDR3 protein is CASTPRESGGPTDEQYF. The DNA of the CDR3 is TGTGCCAGCACCCCACGGGAAAGCGGGGGGCCCACCGACGAGCAGTACTTC.

This clonotype was counted many times. The genes are TRBV20-1 and TRBJ2-3, with a tentative D call TRBD2 (6 bases). CDR3 length equals 12 residues. Trimming cost V 6 bases and J 2 bases, with 9 bases left between them. Looked up from germline, CDR1 is DFQATT and CDR2 is SNEGSKA (reference sequence). The CDR3 spells CSARDFTDTQYF. For the CDR3, the DNA is TGCAGTGCGCGGGACTTCACAGATACGCAGTATTTT.

The chain recombines TRBV7-9 with TRBJ1-1; 10 bases map to TRBD1. Germline CDR1 reads SEHNR; CDR2 reads FQNEAQ (reference sequence). The CDR3 consists of 20 residues. J lost 0 bases, V lost 1 base, and 14 bases had no gene match. Written as DNA, the CDR3 is TGTGCCAGCAGCTTAGGCGCCCCGGGACAGGGGATGTGGCTGAACACTGAAGCTTTCTTT. Translated, it gives CASSLGAPGQGMWLNTEAFF.

This clonotype was seen many times. This chain connects TRBV3-1 to TRBJ1-5; the D is unclear. The length of the CDR3 is 14 residues. The V and J ends lost 4 bases and 9 bases respectively, with 16 bases between them. In germline, CDR1 is LGHDT, CDR2 YNNKEL (reference sequence). CDR3 DNA sequence: TGTGCCAGCAGCCCTTGGACCGACCCGAGGCCCCAGCATTTT. Its translation is CASSPWTDPRPQHF.

This clonotype has at least ten counts. V usage is TRBV28 and J usage is TRBJ2-1, with D possibly TRBD2 on 5 matching bases. Trimming stripped 5 bases from V and 4 bases from J, with 15 bases between. The length of the CDR3 is 15 residues. Germline V CDR1 and CDR2: MDHEN, SYDVKM. The CDR3 loop is CASSPGDLPYNEQFF. CDR3 DNA: TGTGCCAGCAGTCCCGGGGATCTCCCTTACAATGAGCAGTTCTTC.